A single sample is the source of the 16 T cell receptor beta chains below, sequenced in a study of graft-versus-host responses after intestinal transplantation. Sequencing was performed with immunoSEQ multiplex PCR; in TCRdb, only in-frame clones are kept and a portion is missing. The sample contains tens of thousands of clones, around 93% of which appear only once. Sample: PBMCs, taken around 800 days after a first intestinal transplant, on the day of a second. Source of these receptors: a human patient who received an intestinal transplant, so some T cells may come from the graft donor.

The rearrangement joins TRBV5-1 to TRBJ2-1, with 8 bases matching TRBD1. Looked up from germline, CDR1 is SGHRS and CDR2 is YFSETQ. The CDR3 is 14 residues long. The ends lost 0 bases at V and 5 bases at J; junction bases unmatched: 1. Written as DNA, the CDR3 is TGCGCCAGCAGCTTGGGGACAGGGAACAATGAGCAGTTCTTC. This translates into CASSLGTGNNEQFF. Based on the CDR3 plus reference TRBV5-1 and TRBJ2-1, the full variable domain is KAGVTQTPRYLIKTRGQQVTLSCSPISGHRSVSWYQQTPGQGLQFLFEYFSETQRNKGNFPGRFSGRQFSNSRSEMNVSTLELGDSALYLCASSLGTGNNEQFFGPGTRLTVL.

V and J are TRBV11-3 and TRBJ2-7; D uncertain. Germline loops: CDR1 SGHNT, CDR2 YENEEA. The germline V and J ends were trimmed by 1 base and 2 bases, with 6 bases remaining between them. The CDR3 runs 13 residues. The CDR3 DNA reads TGTGCCAGCAGCTTAGCCCAAGCCTACGAGCAGTACTTC. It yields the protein CASSLAQAYEQYF.

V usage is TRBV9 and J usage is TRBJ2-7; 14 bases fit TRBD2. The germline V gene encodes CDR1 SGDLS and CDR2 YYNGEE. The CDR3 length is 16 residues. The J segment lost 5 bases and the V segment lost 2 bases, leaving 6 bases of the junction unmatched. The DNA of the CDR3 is TGTGCCAGCAGCGTCGGGACTAGCGGGAGTAGCGACGAGCAGTACTTC. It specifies CASSVGTSGSSDEQYF. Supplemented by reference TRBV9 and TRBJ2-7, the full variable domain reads DSGVTQTPKHLITATGQRVTLRCSPRSGDLSVYWYQQSLDQGLQFLIQYYNGEERAKGNILERFSAQQFPDLHSELNLSSLELGDSALYFCASSVGTSGSSDEQYFGPGTRLTVT.

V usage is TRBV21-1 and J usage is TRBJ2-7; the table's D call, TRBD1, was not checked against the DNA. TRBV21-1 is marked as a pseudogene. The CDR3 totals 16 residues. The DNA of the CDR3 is TGTGCCAGCAGCAAAGCAGTAGGCAGGGCCCCCTACGAGCAGTACTTC. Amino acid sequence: CASSKAVGRAPYEQYF.

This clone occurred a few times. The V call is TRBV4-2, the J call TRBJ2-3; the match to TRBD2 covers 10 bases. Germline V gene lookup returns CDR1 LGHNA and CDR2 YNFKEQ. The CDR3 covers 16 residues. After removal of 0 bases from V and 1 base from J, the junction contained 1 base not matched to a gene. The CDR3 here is CASSQDLAGGTDTQYF. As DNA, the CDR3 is TGTGCCAGCAGCCAAGATCTAGCGGGGGGCACAGATACGCAGTATTTT.

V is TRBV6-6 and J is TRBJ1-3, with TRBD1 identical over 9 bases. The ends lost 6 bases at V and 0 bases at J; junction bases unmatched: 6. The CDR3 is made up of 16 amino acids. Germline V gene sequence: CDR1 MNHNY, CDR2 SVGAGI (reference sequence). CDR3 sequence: CASRNPGQGSGNTIYF. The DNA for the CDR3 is TGTGCCAGCAGAAACCCGGGACAGGGCTCTGGAAACACCATATATTTT.

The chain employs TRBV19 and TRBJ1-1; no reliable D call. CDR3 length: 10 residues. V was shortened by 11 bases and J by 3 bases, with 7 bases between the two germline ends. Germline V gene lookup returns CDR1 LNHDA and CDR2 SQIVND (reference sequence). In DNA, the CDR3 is TGTGCCTCGACTGACACTGAAGCTTTCTTT. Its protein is CASTDTEAFF.

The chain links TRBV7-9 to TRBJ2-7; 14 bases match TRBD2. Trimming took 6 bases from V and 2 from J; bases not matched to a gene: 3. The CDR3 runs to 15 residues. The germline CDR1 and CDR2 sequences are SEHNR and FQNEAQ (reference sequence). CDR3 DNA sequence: TGTGCCAGCAGTCGGACTAGCGGGAGGACCTACGAGCAGTACTTC. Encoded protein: CASSRTSGRTYEQYF. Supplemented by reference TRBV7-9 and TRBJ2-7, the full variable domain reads DTGVSQNPRHKITKRGQNVTFRCDPISEHNRLYWYRQTLGQGPEFLTYFQNEAQLEKSRLLSDRFSAERPKGSFSTLEIQRTEQGDSAMYLCASSRTSGRTYEQYFGPGTRLTVT.

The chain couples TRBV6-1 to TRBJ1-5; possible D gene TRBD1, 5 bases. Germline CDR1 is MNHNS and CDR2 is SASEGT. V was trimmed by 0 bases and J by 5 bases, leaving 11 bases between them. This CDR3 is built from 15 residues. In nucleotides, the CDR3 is TGTGCCAGCAGTGAAGCGCCGGGGACTGATCAGCCCCAGCATTTT. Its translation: CASSEAPGTDQPQHF.

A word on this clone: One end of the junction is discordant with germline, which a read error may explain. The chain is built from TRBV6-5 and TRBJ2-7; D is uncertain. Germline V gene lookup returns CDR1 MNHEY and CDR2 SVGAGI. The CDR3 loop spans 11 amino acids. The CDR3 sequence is CASSDSYEQYF. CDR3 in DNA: TGTGCCAGCAGTGACTCCTACGAGCAGTACTTC.

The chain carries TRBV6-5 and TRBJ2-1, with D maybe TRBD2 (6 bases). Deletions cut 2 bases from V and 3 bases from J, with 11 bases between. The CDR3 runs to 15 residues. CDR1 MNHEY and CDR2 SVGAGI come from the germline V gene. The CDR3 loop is CASSYDGSLYNEQFF. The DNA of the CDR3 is TGTGCCAGCAGTTACGACGGGAGCCTCTACAATGAGCAGTTCTTC.

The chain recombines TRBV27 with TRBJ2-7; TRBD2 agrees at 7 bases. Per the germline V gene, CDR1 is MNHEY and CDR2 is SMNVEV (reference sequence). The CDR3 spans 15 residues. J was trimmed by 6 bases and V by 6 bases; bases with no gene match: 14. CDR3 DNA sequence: TGTGCCAGCAGGGAAATCGGGGGGAGGGCTTTCGAGCAGTACTTC. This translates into CASREIGGRAFEQYF.

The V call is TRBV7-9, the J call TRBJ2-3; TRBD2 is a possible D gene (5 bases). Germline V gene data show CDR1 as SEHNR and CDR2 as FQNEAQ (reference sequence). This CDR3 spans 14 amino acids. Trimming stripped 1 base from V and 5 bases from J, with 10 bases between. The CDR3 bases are TGTGCCAGCAGCTTAGACGGGGAGAGAGATACGCAGTATTTT. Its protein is CASSLDGERDTQYF. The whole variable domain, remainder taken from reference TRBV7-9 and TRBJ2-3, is DTGVSQNPRHKITKRGQNVTFRCDPISEHNRLYWYRQTLGQGPEFLTYFQNEAQLEKSRLLSDRFSAERPKGSFSTLEIQRTEQGDSAMYLCASSLDGERDTQYFGPGTRLTVL.

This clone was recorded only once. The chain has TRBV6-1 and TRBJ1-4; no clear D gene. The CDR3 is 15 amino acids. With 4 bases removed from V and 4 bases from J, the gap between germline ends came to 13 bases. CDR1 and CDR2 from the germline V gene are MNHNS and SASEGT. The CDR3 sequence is CASSGAQAVNEKLFF. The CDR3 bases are TGTGCCAGCAGTGGGGCCCAGGCAGTTAATGAAAAACTGTTTTTT.

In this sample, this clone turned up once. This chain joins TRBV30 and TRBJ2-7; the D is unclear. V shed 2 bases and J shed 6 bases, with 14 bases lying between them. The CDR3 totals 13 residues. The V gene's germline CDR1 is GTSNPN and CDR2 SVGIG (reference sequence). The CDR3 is CAWSLAERGEQYF. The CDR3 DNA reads TGTGCCTGGAGTCTTGCAGAACGAGGCGAGCAGTACTTC.

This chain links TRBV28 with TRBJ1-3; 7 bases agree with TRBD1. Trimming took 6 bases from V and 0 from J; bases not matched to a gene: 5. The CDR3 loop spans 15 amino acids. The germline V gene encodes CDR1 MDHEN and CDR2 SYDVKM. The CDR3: CASRRDRVSGNTIYF. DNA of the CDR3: TGTGCCAGCAGGCGAGACAGGGTCTCTGGAAACACCATATATTTT.